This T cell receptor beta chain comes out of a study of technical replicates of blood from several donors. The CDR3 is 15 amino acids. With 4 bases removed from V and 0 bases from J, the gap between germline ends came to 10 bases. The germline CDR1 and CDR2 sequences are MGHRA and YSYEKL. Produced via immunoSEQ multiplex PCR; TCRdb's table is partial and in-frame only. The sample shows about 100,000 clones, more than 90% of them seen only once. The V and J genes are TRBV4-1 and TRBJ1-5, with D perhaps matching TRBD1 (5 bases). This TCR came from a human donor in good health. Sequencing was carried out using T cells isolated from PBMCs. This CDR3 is CASSPGDYSNQPQHF. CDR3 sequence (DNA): TGCGCCAGCAGCCCTGGGGACTATAGCAATCAGCCCCAGCATTTT.